The T cell receptor (beta chain) described here comes from a study of T cells after yellow fever vaccination. Using its own MiXCR run on the 5' RACE reads, TCRdb lists one record per CDR3 protein. This sample has 340,000 or so distinct CDR3 sequences, with approximately 12% found just once. V gave up 0 bases and J gave up 4 bases, with 12 bases separating them. There are 14 residues in the CDR3. Germline V gene sequence: CDR1 DFQATT, CDR2 SNEGSKA (reference sequence). This clonotype was sampled from a man between 18 and 29 years old who received the YFV17D yellow fever vaccine. The sample here was CD4+ T cells sorted from PBMCs, taken 15 days after the yellow fever booster vaccination. The V and J genes are TRBV20-1 and TRBJ2-5; possible D gene TRBD1, 6 bases. CDR3 nucleotides: TGCAGTGCTAGAGACCTACAGGGTGTAGAGACCCAGTACTTC. It encodes CSARDLQGVETQYF.